The 30 T cell receptor beta chains below come from one sample, sequenced in a study of blood T cell repertoires in COVID-19. Libraries were prepared by immunoSEQ multiplex PCR; TCRdb keeps only in-frame clonotypes and omits some of them. Here the sample spans fewer than 200,000 clones, about four fifths being singletons. Sequencing was done on a sample of peripheral blood. The receptor set was obtained from a woman older than 75 with acute or convalescent COVID-19.

J is TRBJ2-7 and V is TRBV2; D is possibly TRBD1 (7 bases). The length of the CDR3 is 18 residues. Trimming stripped 6 bases from V and 4 bases from J, with 28 bases between. Germline V lookup: CDR1 SNHLY, CDR2 FYNNEI. CDR3 residues: CASSQIPTRRGRSYEQYF. DNA of the CDR3: TGTGCCAGCAGCCAAATTCCCACGAGGAGGGGGCGAAGTTACGAGCAGTACTTC.

This clone has at least ten counts. The V and J genes are TRBV4-2 and TRBJ1-2; TRBD1 might be the D (5 bases). The CDR3 is 14 amino acids. V shed 3 bases and J shed 4 bases, with 12 bases lying between them. The V gene's germline CDR1 is LGHNA and CDR2 YNFKEQ. CDR3 amino acids: CASSHPGLGYGYTF. For the CDR3, the DNA is TGTGCCAGCAGCCACCCGGGACTGGGCTATGGCTACACCTTC.

As regards this clone: The same CDR3 can be traced to other DNA sequences in this sample. This rearrangement joins TRBV5-1 to TRBJ1-2; 7 bases line up with TRBD1. CDR3 length: 13 amino acids. V gave up 4 bases and J gave up 3 bases; unmatched junction bases: 3. CDR1 is SGHRS and CDR2 is YFSETQ in the germline V gene. The CDR3 DNA is TGCGCCAGCAGCCTTGGACAGGACTATGGCTACACCTTC. Its protein product is CASSLGQDYGYTF.

A few counts support this clone. The chain links TRBV5-5 to TRBJ1-4, with 9 bases matching TRBD1. Germline V gene data show CDR1 as SGHKS and CDR2 as YYEKEE (reference sequence). CDR3 size: 14 residues. V shed 4 bases, J shed 6 bases, and the junction held 4 bases outside the gene matches. CDR3 DNA: TGTGCCAGCAGCGCGACAGGGGGACATGAAAAACTGTTTTTT. Translated, it gives CASSATGGHEKLFF.

The chain combines TRBV5-1 with TRBJ2-5; 9 bases agree with TRBD2. Trimming cost V 5 bases and J 4 bases; bases outside gene matches: 9. This CDR3 contains 15 residues. Germline lookup yields CDR1 SGHRS and CDR2 YFSETQ. The CDR3 region has the DNA TGCGCCAGCAGTGTTAGCGGGAGTTCTATAGAGACCCAGTACTTC. Translated: CASSVSGSSIETQYF. The variable domain in full, completed from reference TRBV5-1 and TRBJ2-5, reads KAGVTQTPRYLIKTRGQQVTLSCSPISGHRSVSWYQQTPGQGLQFLFEYFSETQRNKGNFPGRFSGRQFSNSRSEMNVSTLELGDSALYLCASSVSGSSIETQYFGPGTRLLVL.

The chain recombines TRBV2 with TRBJ1-6; 9 nucleotides match TRBD1. The CDR3 is made up of 14 amino acids. Germline-derived CDR1 and CDR2 are SNHLY and FYNNEI. V dropped 4 bases and J dropped 6; count of bases not matched to a gene: 1. The CDR3 loop reads CASSAGQGNSPLHF. The CDR3 DNA reads TGTGCCAGCAGTGCGGGACAGGGTAATTCACCCCTCCACTTT.

DNA of the CDR3: TGTGCCAGTAGGTCAGGACAGGGTACAGCTGGCTACACCTTC. It codes for CASRSGQGTAGYTF. The V call is TRBV19, the J call TRBJ1-2; 8 positions match TRBD1. With V trimmed by 6 bases and J by 7 bases, 10 bases remained unmatched. Germline assignment: CDR1 LNHDA and CDR2 SQIVND (reference sequence). The length of the CDR3 is 14 residues. The full variable domain, rest sourced from reference TRBV19 and TRBJ1-2, is DGGITQSPKYLFRKEGQNVTLSCEQNLNHDAMYWYRQDPGQGLRLIYYSQIVNDFQKGDIAEGYSVSREKKESFPLTVTSAQKNPTAFYLCASRSGQGTAGYTFGSGTRLTVV.

The chain is built from TRBV28 and TRBJ2-5; 9 positions match TRBD2. Germline V CDR1 and CDR2: MDHEN, SYDVKM. The V segment lost 6 bases and the J segment 3 bases; nucleotides outside the gene matches: 14. The CDR3 length is 17 residues. Here the CDR3 DNA reads TGTGCCAGCAGCGAAGATCTTACCAAGCGGGGGGAAGAGACCCAGTACTTC. Encoded protein: CASSEDLTKRGEETQYF. The whole variable domain, remainder taken from reference TRBV28 and TRBJ2-5, is DVKVTQSSRYLVKRTGEKVFLECVQDMDHENMFWYRQDPGLGLRLIYFSYDVKMKEKGDIPEGYSVSREKKERFSLILESASTNQTSMYLCASSEDLTKRGEETQYFGPGTRLLVL.

In this sample, this clone turned up a few times. The CDR3 spells CASSYSRGEAEAFF. The CDR3 DNA is TGTGCCAGCAGTTACTCACGGGGGGAAGCTGAAGCTTTCTTT. The chain is built from TRBV6-5 and TRBJ1-1, with TRBD1 as a possible D gene (5 bases). V gave up 0 bases and J gave up 6 bases, with 11 bases separating them. In germline, CDR1 is MNHEY, CDR2 SVGAGI. This CDR3 comprises 14 residues.

The chain links TRBV18 to TRBJ1-1; perhaps TRBD1 as D (5 bases). The CDR3 covers 13 residues. The germline V gene encodes CDR1 KGHSH and CDR2 LQKENI. Trimming shortened V by 5 bases and J by 1 base, and 8 bases separated the two germline ends. The CDR3 DNA is TGTGCCAGCTCAGTGACAGAGAACACTGAAGCTTTCTTT. Translated, it gives CASSVTENTEAFF.

This chain links TRBV7-6 with TRBJ2-5; TRBD1 matches 7 bases. The V gene's germline CDR1 is SGHVS and CDR2 FNYEAQ. This CDR3 comprises 15 residues. The J segment lost 2 bases and the V segment lost 3 bases, leaving 6 bases of the junction unmatched. CDR3 residues: CASSLAGTEQETQYF. The CDR3 nucleotides are TGTGCCAGCAGCTTGGCCGGGACAGAGCAAGAGACCCAGTACTTC.

The chain employs TRBV18 and TRBJ1-5, with TRBD1 matching over 7 bases. CDR1 is KGHSH, CDR2 LQKENI, per germline. This CDR3 is built from 14 residues. Trimming took 1 base from V and 5 from J; bases not matched to a gene: 2. The CDR3 here is CASSPRQGDQPQHF. In DNA, the CDR3 is TGTGCCAGCTCACCACGACAGGGCGATCAGCCCCAGCATTTT.

The chain joins TRBV5-4 to TRBJ2-3; 12 bases are shared with TRBD1. Trimming at V came to 8 bases and at J to 1 base, leaving 2 bases not matched to a gene. This CDR3 spans 14 amino acids. Germline V gene data show CDR1 as SGHNT and CDR2 as YYREEE (reference sequence). The CDR3 DNA follows: TGTGCCAGTGGGGACAGGGGGCGCACAGATACGCAGTATTTT. Translated: CASGDRGRTDTQYF.

V gene TRBV20-1 combines with J gene TRBJ2-1; D gene ambiguous. CDR3 length: 14 amino acids. CDR1 is DFQATT and CDR2 is SNEGSKA in the germline V gene (reference sequence). Trimming stripped 3 bases from V and 0 bases from J, with 9 bases between. The CDR3 region has the DNA TGCAGTGCTAGTATTTCGGGCTCCTACAATGAGCAGTTCTTC. As protein: CSASISGSYNEQFF.

This rearrangement joins TRBV5-6 to TRBJ1-2; maybe TRBD1 (5 bases). CDR3 size: 15 residues. V dropped 2 bases and J dropped 4 bases, with 15 bases sitting between them. From germline, CDR1 is SGHDT and CDR2 YYEEEE. CDR3 nucleotides: TGTGCCAGCAGCTTCGATGACCAGGGATTCTATGGCTACACCTTC. This encodes CASSFDDQGFYGYTF.

The gene calls are TRBV18 and TRBJ1-2, with 7 bases that match TRBD1. Germline-derived CDR1 and CDR2 are KGHSH and LQKENI. The trim removed 5 bases at V and 5 bases at J, leaving 11 bases unmatched. The CDR3 extends over 15 amino acids. The CDR3 coding sequence is TGTGCCAGCTCATCCCCTAATGACAGGGCGTATGGCTACACCTTC. Protein product: CASSSPNDRAYGYTF.

The genes are TRBV6-5 and TRBJ2-3, with 8 bases that match TRBD2. The V gene end was trimmed by 2 bases and the J gene end by 1 base; junction bases not matched to a gene: 5. Germline CDR1 MNHEY, CDR2 SVGAGI. The CDR3 runs 16 residues. CDR3 DNA: TGTGCCAGCAGTTACGGGCGGGGGGTAGGCACAGATACGCAGTATTTT. Its protein product is CASSYGRGVGTDTQYF.

V is TRBV14 and J is TRBJ2-7, with a weak D call TRBD1 (6 bases). The CDR3 length is 13 residues. V gave up 4 bases and J gave up 4 bases, with 11 bases separating them. CDR1 is SGHDN, CDR2 FVKESK, per germline. The CDR3 loop reads CASSPPRGYEQYF. The CDR3 DNA is TGTGCCAGCAGCCCTCCGAGGGGGTACGAGCAGTACTTC.

As for this clone: Different DNA sequences within this sample yield the same CDR3. The CDR3 sequence is CASSLGAGTTNEKLFF. The CDR3 DNA follows: TGTGCCAGCAGCTTAGGGGCGGGAACAACTAATGAAAAACTGTTTTTT. This chain joins TRBV11-2 and TRBJ1-4; D is ambiguous. From germline, CDR1 is SGHAT and CDR2 FQNNGV. CDR3 length: 16 residues. The germline V and J ends were trimmed by 1 base and 0 bases, with 9 bases remaining between them.

V usage is TRBV11-2 and J usage is TRBJ2-3; tentatively, D is TRBD2 (6 bases). Trimming cost V 0 bases and J 8 bases, with 9 bases left between them. CDR3 size: 13 residues. CDR1 is SGHAT and CDR2 is FQNNGV in the germline V gene. The CDR3 nucleotides read TGTGCCAGCAGCTTAGAGCCTAGCGCTACGCAGTATTTT. This sequence encodes CASSLEPSATQYF.

The genes are TRBV19 and TRBJ2-5, with D perhaps TRBD2 (6 bases). V gave up 7 bases and J gave up 5 bases, with 23 bases separating them. The germline gives CDR1 LNHDA, CDR2 SQIVND (reference sequence). The CDR3 is 16 amino acids. The CDR3 DNA reads TGTGCCAGTACCGATCCCGCCTCGGGAGCGGGTGAGACCCAGTACTTC. Amino acid sequence: CASTDPASGAGETQYF.

This sequence joins TRBV19 and TRBJ2-5; 9 bases agree with TRBD2. The junction had 6 bases not matched to a gene; V was cut back by 5 bases and J by 2 bases. Germline loops: CDR1 LNHDA, CDR2 SQIVND (reference sequence). The CDR3 consists of 15 residues. CDR3 loop: CASSWASGKQETQYF. The CDR3 bases are TGTGCCAGTAGTTGGGCTAGCGGGAAACAAGAGACCCAGTACTTC.

The chain carries TRBV20-1 and TRBJ2-4; possible D gene TRBD2, 5 bases. Germline lookup yields CDR1 DFQATT and CDR2 SNEGSKA (reference sequence). The CDR3 is 14 residues long. Trimming removed 3 bases from V and 1 base from J, with 10 bases in between. CDR3 loop: CSASFTGAKNIQYF. The CDR3 DNA follows: TGCAGTGCTAGTTTCACGGGGGCCAAAAACATTCAGTACTTC.

This clone was recorded only once. The chain joins TRBV7-8 to TRBJ2-2, with 14 nucleotides matching TRBD2. V lost 6 bases to trimming and J lost 5 bases; unmatched junction nucleotides: 17. Looked up from germline, CDR1 is SGHVS and CDR2 is FQNEAQ. CDR3 length: 20 amino acids. CDR3 sequence reads: CASSSGRRLAGGKWTGELFF. In DNA form, the CDR3 reads TGTGCCAGCAGTTCGGGGCGCCGACTAGCGGGAGGGAAATGGACCGGGGAGCTGTTTTTT.

The CDR3 sequence is CSVEEAGIGGQPQHF. In DNA form, the CDR3 reads TGCAGCGTTGAAGAGGCGGGGATCGGAGGCCAGCCCCAGCATTTT. The V call is TRBV29-1, the J call TRBJ1-5, with unresolved D. The CDR3 consists of 15 residues. Looked up from germline, CDR1 is SQVTM and CDR2 is ANQGSEA. V lost 0 bases and J lost 7, with 16 bases in between.

J is TRBJ2-7 and V is TRBV30, with D maybe TRBD2 (6 bases). Trimming took off 0 bases at V and 6 bases at J, with 18 bases between the two ends. The germline V gene encodes CDR1 GTSNPN and CDR2 SVGIG (reference sequence). This CDR3 region has 15 residues. The CDR3 coding sequence is TGTGCCTGGAGTGTAGGATTCGGGGGAGAGGGCGAGCAGTACTTC. It encodes CAWSVGFGGEGEQYF.

The genes are TRBV28 and TRBJ2-3; 14 positions match TRBD2. The length of the CDR3 is 16 residues. CDR1 is MDHEN and CDR2 is SYDVKM in the germline V gene. The junction had 3 bases not matched to a gene; V was cut back by 6 bases and J by 1 base. In DNA form, the CDR3 reads TGTGCCAGCAGCGGGACTAGCGGGAGTGGCACAGATACGCAGTATTTT. Encoded protein: CASSGTSGSGTDTQYF.

The chain links TRBV6-5 to TRBJ1-3, with D hard to call. V was clipped by 2 bases and J by 1 base, with 9 bases between them. The CDR3 runs 15 residues. Looked up from germline, CDR1 is MNHEY and CDR2 is SVGAGI. The CDR3 DNA reads TGTGCCAGCAGTTACGGGCCCCCGTCTGGAAACACCATATATTTT. Residues: CASSYGPPSGNTIYF.

The CDR3 region has the DNA TGTGCCAGCAGCCCCGTTGGGGGGGTCACTGAAGCTTTCTTT. It encodes CASSPVGGVTEAFF. The chain is built from TRBV3-1 (or the pseudogene TRBV3-2) and TRBJ1-1, with D possibly TRBD1 on 5 matching bases. CDR3 length: 14 amino acids. Germline V gives CDR1 LGHDT, CDR2 YNNKEL (reference sequence). V lost 4 bases, J lost 4 bases, and 13 bases lay in between.

The V call is TRBV12-5, the J call TRBJ2-1; the match to TRBD2 covers 7 bases. This CDR3 is 14 amino acids long. CDR1 LGHNT and CDR2 FRNRAP come from the germline V gene. The V segment lost 3 bases and the J segment 3 bases; nucleotides outside the gene matches: 2. CDR3 region: CASGLSGVYNEQFF. The CDR3 nucleotides are TGTGCTAGTGGTTTAAGCGGGGTCTACAATGAGCAGTTCTTC.